The 30 T cell receptor beta chains below come from one sample, sequenced in a study of metastatic and nonmetastatic thyroid tumors. TCRdb reanalyzed the PCR reads via MiXCR. This sample has roughly 57,000 clones, with approximately 22% found just once. All patients were untreated before thyroid surgery. Input material: blood. The receptors stem from a female donor with papillary thyroid cancer or a benign thyroid nodule (not recorded which). Some clones in this sample may be carry-over from other donors' samples.

This clone was picked up many times. The chain combines TRBV6-1 with TRBJ1-5; no reliable D call. Germline loops: CDR1 MNHNS, CDR2 SASEGT. CDR3 length equals 14 residues. V dropped 2 bases and J dropped 5 bases, with 10 bases sitting between them. DNA of the CDR3: TGTGCCAGCAGTGAAAGGGAGGAGGATCAGCCCCAGCATTTT. Residues: CASSEREEDQPQHF.

In its sample, this clone was seen many times. This sequence joins TRBV19 and TRBJ1-2, with D maybe TRBD1 (5 bases). The CDR3 is 12 residues long. Trimming removed 5 bases from V and 4 bases from J, with 8 bases in between. CDR1 and CDR2 from the germline V gene are LNHDA and SQIVND (reference sequence). The CDR3 DNA is TGTGCCAGTAGTCAGGGTACCTATGGCTACACCTTC. Its translation: CASSQGTYGYTF.

Ten or more counts support this clone. The DNA for the CDR3 is TGTGCCAGCAGTGAAGCGTCAACCTACGAGCAGTACTTC. This translates into CASSEASTYEQYF. The chain links TRBV6-1 to TRBJ2-7; D is unclear. Trimming took 0 bases from V and 2 from J, leaving 5 bases between them. Germline assignment: CDR1 MNHNS and CDR2 SASEGT. The CDR3 sequence is 13 residues long.

This clone was observed many times. The rearrangement uses TRBV2 and TRBJ2-1, with 10 bases that match TRBD2. V shed 6 bases, J shed 8 bases, and the junction held 7 bases outside the gene matches. Germline V gene sequence: CDR1 SNHLY, CDR2 FYNNEI. CDR3 size: 14 residues. CDR3 sequence reads: CASRPLAGVDEQFF. CDR3 sequence (DNA): TGTGCCAGCAGACCCCTAGCGGGAGTCGATGAGCAGTTCTTC.

This clone came up a few times. It may be a read error: a sequence one base away is much more abundant. The J gene is TRBJ2-2, the V gene TRBV25-1; no clear D gene. V gave up 9 bases and J gave up 9 bases, with 11 bases separating them. Per the germline V gene, CDR1 is MGHDK and CDR2 is SYGVNS. The CDR3 runs to 11 residues. Written as DNA, the CDR3 is TGTGCCAGAAGCGTGGCCTGGGAGCTGTTTTTT. Amino acid sequence: CARSVAWELFF.

Points on this clone: At one end the junction does not follow the germline gene, possibly because of a read error. The chain combines TRBV2 with TRBJ1-2, with a tentative D call TRBD1 (5 bases). This CDR3 is built from 14 residues. Per germline, CDR1 SNHLY and CDR2 FYNNEI. CDR3 DNA sequence: TGTGCCAGCTGTGACGACAGCGAGATCGGTGGATACACCTTC. This sequence encodes CASCDDSEIGGYTF.

In this sample, this clone turned up a few times. Just one base apart from a much larger clone, this may be a read error. This chain uses TRBV11-2 with TRBJ2-1, with unresolved D. The CDR3 is 12 residues long. Germline values: CDR1 SGHAT, CDR2 FQNNGV. V was shortened by 3 bases and J by 8 bases, with 8 bases between the two germline ends. CDR3: CASSFPAYEQFF. CDR3 nucleotides: TGTGCCAGCAGCTTTCCAGCATATGAGCAGTTCTTC.

This clone was seen ten or more times. The genes are TRBV6-1 and TRBJ1-3; no reliable D call. Trimming removed 4 bases at V and 0 bases at J, with 13 bases between. CDR3 length: 16 amino acids. In germline, CDR1 is MNHNS, CDR2 SASEGT. This CDR3 reads CASSVRNPGSGNTIYF. Here the CDR3 DNA reads TGTGCCAGCAGTGTACGAAATCCGGGCTCTGGAAACACCATATATTTT.

This clone has at least ten counts. The genes are TRBV4-1 and TRBJ2-1; possibly TRBD2 for D (6 bases). The germline CDR1 and CDR2 sequences are MGHRA and YSYEKL. V lost 1 base to trimming and J lost 3 bases, with 13 bases between them. The CDR3 runs 16 residues. This chain's CDR3 is CASSQATSDYYNEQFF. The CDR3 nucleotides are TGCGCCAGCAGCCAAGCTACCTCGGACTACTACAATGAGCAGTTCTTC.

This clone was observed at least ten times. The chain recombines TRBV20-1 with TRBJ2-1; 9 bases agree with TRBD2. V was clipped by 0 bases and J by 9 bases; unmatched bases: 12. The CDR3 sequence is 16 residues long. Germline V gene data show CDR1 as DFQATT and CDR2 as SNEGSKA (reference sequence). The CDR3 here is CSAREIVAGERGEQFF. Here the CDR3 DNA reads TGCAGTGCTAGAGAAATCGTAGCGGGAGAACGGGGTGAGCAGTTCTTC.

This clone has at least ten counts. The genes are TRBV6-4 and TRBJ2-3; 11 positions agree with TRBD2. V lost 3 bases to trimming and J lost 6 bases; unmatched junction nucleotides: 5. Germline-derived CDR1 and CDR2 are MRHNA and SNTAGT. The length of the CDR3 is 15 residues. CDR3 region: CASSELAGGADTQYF. CDR3 DNA: TGTGCCAGCAGTGAATTAGCGGGAGGGGCCGATACGCAGTATTTT.

The sample holds many counts of this clone. The V call is TRBV7-3, the J call TRBJ2-6, with D perhaps matching TRBD1 (5 bases). CDR1 is SGHTA and CDR2 is FQGTGA in the germline V gene. Deletions cut 0 bases from V and 0 bases from J, with 6 bases between. The CDR3 covers 16 residues. This CDR3 reads CASSLTGRSGANVLTF. The CDR3 coding sequence is TGTGCCAGCAGCTTAACGGGGCGCTCTGGGGCCAACGTCCTGACTTTC.

The table lists this clone with many counts. V usage is TRBV15 and J usage is TRBJ2-7; D is perhaps TRBD1 (6 bases). CDR1 is LNHNV, CDR2 YYDKDF, per germline (reference sequence). V dropped 5 bases and J dropped 0 bases, with 14 bases sitting between them. The CDR3 extends over 15 amino acids. Here the CDR3 DNA reads TGTGCCACCAGCGGTTACGACAGGAGCTCCTACGAGCAGTACTTC. Translation gives CATSGYDRSSYEQYF. Drawing the rest from reference TRBV15 and TRBJ2-7, the complete variable domain is DAMVIQNPRYQVTQFGKPVTLSCSQTLNHNVMYWYQQKSSQAPKLLFHYYDKDFNNEADTPDNFQSRRPNTSFCFLDIRSPGLGDTAMYLCATSGYDRSSYEQYFGPGTRLTVT.

This clone was recorded many times. V gene TRBV20-1 combines with J gene TRBJ2-3; no clear D gene. The CDR3 length is 10 residues. The germline CDR1 and CDR2 sequences are DFQATT and SNEGSKA (reference sequence). The V end was cut by 5 bases, the J end by 2 bases, with 2 bases between. In nucleotides, the CDR3 is TGCAGTGCTGTCACAGATACGCAGTATTTT. Translating it yields CSAVTDTQYF.

This clone was detected many times. The rearrangement joins TRBV20-1 to TRBJ2-7; 11 positions match TRBD2. V was clipped by 6 bases and J by 7 bases; unmatched bases: 11. CDR1 and CDR2 (germline): DFQATT, SNEGSKA (reference sequence). The CDR3 runs 14 residues. The CDR3 DNA reads TGCAGTGCAAGGCGCGGGCTAGCGGGAGGAGAGCAGTACTTC. It translates to CSARRGLAGGEQYF.

This clone was observed many times. V usage is TRBV3-1 and J usage is TRBJ1-5; tentatively, D is TRBD1 (5 bases). V lost 2 bases and J 2 bases, leaving 10 bases between the germline ends. CDR1 is LGHDT and CDR2 is YNNKEL in the germline V gene (reference sequence). This CDR3 spans 15 amino acids. This CDR3 reads CASSQPLGGNQPQHF. For the CDR3, the DNA is TGTGCCAGCAGCCAACCCCTAGGGGGCAATCAGCCCCAGCATTTT. Drawing the rest from reference TRBV3-1 and TRBJ1-5, the complete variable domain is DTAVSQTPKYLVTQMGNDKSIKCEQNLGHDTMYWYKQDSKKFLKIMFSYNNKELIINETVPNRFSPKSPDKAHLNLHINSLELGDSAVYFCASSQPLGGNQPQHFGDGTRLSIL.

Note on this clone: The junction shows a germline mismatch at one end, possibly a read error. The V gene is TRBV28, the J gene TRBJ1-2; 8 bases map to TRBD1. Germline CDR1 reads MDHEN; CDR2 reads SYDVKM. The length of the CDR3 is 19 residues. CDR3 protein: CACSLAGGRYRGGSYVYTF. The DNA for the CDR3 is TGTGCCTGCAGTTTGGCAGGGGGCAGGTACAGGGGGGGATCCTATGTCTACACCTTC.

This clone appeared many times. A much larger clone lies one base from this, so it may be a read error. The V gene is TRBV28, the J gene TRBJ2-7; D remains ambiguous. Germline assignment: CDR1 MDHEN and CDR2 SYDVKM. The germline V and J ends were trimmed by 2 bases and 5 bases, with 13 bases remaining between them. This CDR3 spans 14 amino acids. The DNA of the CDR3 is TGTGCCAGCAGTTTAATAGGGAATTCCGACGAGCAGTACTTC. It codes for CASSLIGNSDEQYF.

Many counts were recorded for this clone. This chain links TRBV7-3 with TRBJ1-1; TRBD1 is a possible D gene (5 bases). This CDR3 has 14 amino acids. Germline-derived CDR1 and CDR2 are SGHTA and FQGTGA. V was cut by 3 bases and J by 4 bases, with 12 bases left in between. DNA for the CDR3: TGTGCCAGCAGCTTGATGGGCGGGGGCACTGAAGCTTTCTTT. Its protein is CASSLMGGGTEAFF. Full variable domain (remainder filled in from reference TRBV7-3 and TRBJ1-1): GAGVSQTPSNKVTEKGKYVELRCDPISGHTALYWYRQSLGQGPEFLIYFQGTGAADDSGLPNDRFFAVRPEGSVSTLKIQRTERGDSAVYLCASSLMGGGTEAFFGQGTRLTVV.

A word on this clone: This may be a read error: a much more frequent sequence differs by one nucleotide. This chain connects TRBV29-1 to TRBJ1-6, with 9 nucleotides matching TRBD1. From germline, CDR1 is SQVTM and CDR2 ANQGSEA. This CDR3 contains 13 residues. This chain's CDR3 is CSVAGQGSGALNF. The CDR3 DNA sequence: TGCAGCGTCGCGGGACAGGGCAGCGGCGCCCTCAACTTT.

This clone was observed at least ten times. The chain links TRBV20-1 to TRBJ1-2; 9 nucleotides align to TRBD1. The CDR3 has 14 residues. V trimming: 5 bases; J trimming: 8 bases; junction bases outside the gene matches: 12. Germline V gene data show CDR1 as DFQATT and CDR2 as SNEGSKA (reference sequence). CDR3 region: CSAGGQGSDEGYTF. CDR3 in DNA: TGCAGTGCTGGGGGACAGGGTTCCGACGAGGGCTACACCTTC.

The chain couples TRBV14 to TRBJ2-7; 7 bases line up with TRBD2. V dropped 7 bases and J dropped 2; count of bases not matched to a gene: 8. The CDR3 loop spans 14 amino acids. CDR1 is SGHDN and CDR2 is FVKESK in the germline V gene. CDR3 loop: CASIWWEGTYEQYF. In DNA form, the CDR3 reads TGTGCCAGCATCTGGTGGGAGGGGACCTACGAGCAGTACTTC.

For this clone: Other DNA sequences in the sample encode the same CDR3. This rearrangement joins TRBV5-1 to TRBJ2-1; 7 bases map to TRBD2. Germline assignment: CDR1 SGHRS and CDR2 YFSETQ. V shed 0 bases and J 8 bases; nucleotides not matched to a gene: 8. The CDR3 loop spans 15 amino acids. The CDR3 sequence is CASSLVASGNDEQFF. As DNA, the CDR3 is TGCGCCAGCAGCTTGGTCGCTAGCGGTAATGATGAGCAGTTCTTC. Combining the CDR3 with reference TRBV5-1 and TRBJ2-1 gives the whole variable domain KAGVTQTPRYLIKTRGQQVTLSCSPISGHRSVSWYQQTPGQGLQFLFEYFSETQRNKGNFPGRFSGRQFSNSRSEMNVSTLELGDSALYLCASSLVASGNDEQFFGPGTRLTVL.

This clone was detected many times. This chain joins TRBV7-8 and TRBJ2-3; the match to TRBD2 covers 11 bases. V lost 7 bases to trimming and J lost 4 bases; unmatched junction nucleotides: 7. Per germline, CDR1 SGHVS and CDR2 FQNEAQ. The CDR3 runs to 15 residues. The CDR3 nucleotides are TGTGCCAGCACCCATAGCGGGAGGGGGTCAGATACGCAGTATTTT. As protein: CASTHSGRGSDTQYF.

This clone was picked up many times. The genes are TRBV20-1 and TRBJ1-2; 9 positions agree with TRBD1. Germline-derived CDR1 and CDR2 are DFQATT and SNEGSKA (reference sequence). CDR3 size: 17 residues. V lost 4 bases, J lost 7 bases, and 19 bases stayed unmatched. This chain's CDR3 is CSANPWDREVMDSGYTF. CDR3 sequence (DNA): TGCAGTGCTAATCCCTGGGACAGGGAAGTTATGGATTCTGGCTACACCTTC.

This clone came up many times. The chain uses TRBV5-1 and TRBJ2-3; no definite D call. V lost 1 base and J lost 1, with 10 bases in between. Germline V gene sequence: CDR1 SGHRS, CDR2 YFSETQ. The CDR3 contains 15 residues. In nucleotides, the CDR3 is TGCGCCAGCAGCTTGTATGAGCTCCGCACAGATACGCAGTATTTT. As protein: CASSLYELRTDTQYF.

The V call is TRBV27, the J call TRBJ2-1, with D possibly TRBD2 on 5 matching bases. Germline V gene sequence: CDR1 MNHEY, CDR2 SMNVEV (reference sequence). The CDR3 length is 14 residues. V was pared by 7 bases and J by 7 bases, with 17 bases between. CDR3 DNA sequence: TGTGCCAGCACCCTGAGAGGGCCTAGGAATGAGCAGTTCTTC. Its translation is CASTLRGPRNEQFF.

Comments on this clone: A much larger clone differs from this one at a single base, so this may be a read error. The V and J genes are TRBV27 and TRBJ1-1; tentative D call: TRBD1 (5 bases). The V gene lost 7 bases and the J gene lost 5 bases, with 17 bases spanning the gap. CDR1 MNHEY and CDR2 SMNVEV come from the germline V gene (reference sequence). The CDR3 runs 14 residues. The CDR3 spells CASNGVRGWTEAFF. The CDR3 DNA reads TGTGCCAGCAACGGGGTGAGGGGTTGGACTGAAGCTTTCTTT.

This clone was seen a handful of times. The identical CDR3 is also encoded by other nucleotide sequences in the sample. The V call is TRBV28, the J call TRBJ2-7; D remains ambiguous. The CDR3 consists of 13 residues. V gave up 3 bases and J gave up 4 bases, with 10 bases separating them. Germline values: CDR1 MDHEN, CDR2 SYDVKM. CDR3 sequence (DNA): TGTGCCAGCAGTTTTTCAAGGGCATACGAGCAGTACTTC. This sequence encodes CASSFSRAYEQYF.

As regards this clone: This may come from a read error, since a much larger clone is one base off. At the DNA level, this CDR3 is encoded by other sequences in the same sample as well. This rearrangement joins TRBV7-8 to TRBJ2-2; no reliable D call. The germline gives CDR1 SGHVS, CDR2 FQNEAQ. The CDR3 has 15 residues. V gave up 5 bases and J gave up 5 bases, with 15 bases separating them. CDR3 in amino acids: CASSPNLGGTGELFF. CDR3 bases: TGTGCCAGCAGCCCCAATCTGGGTGGGACCGGGGAGCTGTTTTTT.